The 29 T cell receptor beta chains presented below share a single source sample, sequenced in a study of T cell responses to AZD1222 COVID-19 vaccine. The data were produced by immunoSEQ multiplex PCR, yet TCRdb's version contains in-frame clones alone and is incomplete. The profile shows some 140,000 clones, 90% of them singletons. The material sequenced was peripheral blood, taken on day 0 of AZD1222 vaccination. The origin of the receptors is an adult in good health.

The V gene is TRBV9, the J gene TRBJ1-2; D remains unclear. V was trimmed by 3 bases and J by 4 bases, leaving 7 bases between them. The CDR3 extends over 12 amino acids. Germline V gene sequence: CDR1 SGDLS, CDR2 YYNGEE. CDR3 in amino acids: CASSAAGYGYTF. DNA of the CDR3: TGTGCCAGCAGCGCGGCGGGCTATGGCTACACCTTC.

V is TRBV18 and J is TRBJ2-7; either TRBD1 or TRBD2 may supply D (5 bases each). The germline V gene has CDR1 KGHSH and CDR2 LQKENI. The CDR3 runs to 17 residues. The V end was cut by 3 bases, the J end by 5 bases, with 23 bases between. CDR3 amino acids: CASSPLTVGTLTNEQYF. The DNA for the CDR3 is TGTGCCAGCTCACCGTTGACTGTAGGGACCCTAACAAACGAGCAGTACTTC.

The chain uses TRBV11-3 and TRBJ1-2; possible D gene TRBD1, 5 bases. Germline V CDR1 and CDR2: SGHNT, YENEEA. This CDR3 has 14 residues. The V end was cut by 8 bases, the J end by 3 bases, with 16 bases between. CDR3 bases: TGTGCCAGCGGCGCCAGCGACAGACACTATGGCTACACCTTC. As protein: CASGASDRHYGYTF.

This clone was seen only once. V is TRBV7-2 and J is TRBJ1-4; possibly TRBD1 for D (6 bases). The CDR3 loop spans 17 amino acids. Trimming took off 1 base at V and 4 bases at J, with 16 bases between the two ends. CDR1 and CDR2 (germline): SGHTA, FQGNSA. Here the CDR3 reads CASSLVRGPANNEKLFF. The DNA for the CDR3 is TGTGCCAGCAGCTTAGTGCGGGGGCCGGCAAATAATGAAAAACTGTTTTTT.

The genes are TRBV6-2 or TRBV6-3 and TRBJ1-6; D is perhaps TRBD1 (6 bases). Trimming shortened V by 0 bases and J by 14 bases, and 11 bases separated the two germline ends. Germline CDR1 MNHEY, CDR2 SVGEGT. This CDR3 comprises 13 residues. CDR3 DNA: TGTGCCAGCAGTTACTCTACAGGGCGGTCCCTCCACTTT. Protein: CASSYSTGRSLHF.

The CDR3 coding sequence is TGCAGCGTTGTTCCGGGGGGAGAGACCCAGTACTTC. Amino acid sequence: CSVVPGGETQYF. The gene calls are TRBV29-1 and TRBJ2-5; 7 bases align to TRBD2. CDR3 length: 12 amino acids. The V and J ends lost 4 bases and 4 bases, in that order; junction bases with no gene match: 3. CDR1 and CDR2 from the germline V gene are SQVTM and ANQGSEA.

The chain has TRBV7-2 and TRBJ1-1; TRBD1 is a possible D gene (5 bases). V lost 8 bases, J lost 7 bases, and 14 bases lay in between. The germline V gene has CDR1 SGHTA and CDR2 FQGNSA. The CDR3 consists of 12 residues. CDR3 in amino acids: CASSRDEYEAFF. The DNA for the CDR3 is TGTGCCAGCTCCCGGGACGAATATGAAGCTTTCTTT.

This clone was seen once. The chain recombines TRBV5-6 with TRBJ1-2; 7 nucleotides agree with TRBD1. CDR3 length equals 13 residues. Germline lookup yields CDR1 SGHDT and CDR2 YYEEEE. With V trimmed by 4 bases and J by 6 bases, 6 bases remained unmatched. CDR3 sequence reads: CASSRGGGNGYTF. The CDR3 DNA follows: TGTGCCAGCAGCCGGGGAGGGGGCAATGGCTACACCTTC.

The CDR3 protein is CASSVSGTRQETQYF. The CDR3 DNA follows: TGCGCCAGCAGCGTCTCCGGGACCCGACAAGAGACCCAGTACTTC. The chain links TRBV5-1 to TRBJ2-5; D possibly matches TRBD1 or TRBD2 (5 bases each). Germline V CDR1 and CDR2: SGHRS, YFSETQ. Trimming took 4 bases from V and 2 from J, leaving 15 bases between them. This CDR3 comprises 15 residues.

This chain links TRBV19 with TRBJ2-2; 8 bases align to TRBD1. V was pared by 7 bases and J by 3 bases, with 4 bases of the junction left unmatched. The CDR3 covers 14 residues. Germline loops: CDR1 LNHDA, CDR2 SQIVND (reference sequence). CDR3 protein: CASKGTGYTGELFF. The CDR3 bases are TGTGCCAGTAAGGGGACAGGTTACACCGGGGAGCTGTTTTTT.

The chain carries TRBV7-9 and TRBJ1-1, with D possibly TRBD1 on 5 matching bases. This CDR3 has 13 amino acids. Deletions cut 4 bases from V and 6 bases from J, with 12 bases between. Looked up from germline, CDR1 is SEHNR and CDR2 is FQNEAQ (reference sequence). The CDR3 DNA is TGTGCCAGCAGCTCCCGGAGGGGCCCTGAAGCTTTCTTT. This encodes CASSSRRGPEAFF.

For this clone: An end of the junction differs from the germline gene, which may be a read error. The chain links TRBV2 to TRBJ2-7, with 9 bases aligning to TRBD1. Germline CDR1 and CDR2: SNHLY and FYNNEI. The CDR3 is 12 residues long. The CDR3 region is CASSEWRDRATF. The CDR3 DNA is TGTGCCAGCAGTGAGTGGCGGGACAGGGCCACTTTC.

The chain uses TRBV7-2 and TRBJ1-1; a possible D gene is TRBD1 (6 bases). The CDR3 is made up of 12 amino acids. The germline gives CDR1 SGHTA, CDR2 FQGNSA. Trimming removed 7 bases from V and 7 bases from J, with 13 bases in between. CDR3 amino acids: CASTLLQGEAFF. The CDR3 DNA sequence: TGTGCCAGCACCCTTTTACAGGGTGAAGCTTTCTTT. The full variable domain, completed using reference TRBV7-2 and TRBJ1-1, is GAGVSQSPSNKVTEKGKDVELRCDPISGHTALYWYRQSLGQGLEFLIYFQGNSAPDKSGLPSDRFSAERTGGSVSTLTIQRTQQEDSAVYLCASTLLQGEAFFGQGTRLTVV.

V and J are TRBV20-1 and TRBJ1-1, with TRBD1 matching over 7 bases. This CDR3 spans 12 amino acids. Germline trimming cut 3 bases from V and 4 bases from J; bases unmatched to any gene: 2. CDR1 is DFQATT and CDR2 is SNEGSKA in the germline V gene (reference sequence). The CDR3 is CSASRQGTEAFF. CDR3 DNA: TGCAGTGCTAGTAGACAGGGCACTGAAGCTTTCTTT.

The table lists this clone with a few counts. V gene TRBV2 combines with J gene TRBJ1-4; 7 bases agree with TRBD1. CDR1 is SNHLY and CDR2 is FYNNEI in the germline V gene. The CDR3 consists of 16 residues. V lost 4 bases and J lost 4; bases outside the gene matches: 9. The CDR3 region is CASSVTGTAHNEKLFF. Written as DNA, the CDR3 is TGTGCCAGCAGTGTTACCGGGACAGCCCATAATGAAAAACTGTTTTTT.

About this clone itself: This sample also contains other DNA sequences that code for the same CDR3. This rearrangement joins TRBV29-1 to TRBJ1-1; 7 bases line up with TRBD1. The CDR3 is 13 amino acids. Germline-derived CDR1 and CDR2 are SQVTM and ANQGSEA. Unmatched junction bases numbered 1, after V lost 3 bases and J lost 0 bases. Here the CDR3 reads CSVDGTVNTEAFF. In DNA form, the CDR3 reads TGCAGCGTTGACGGGACAGTGAACACTGAAGCTTTCTTT. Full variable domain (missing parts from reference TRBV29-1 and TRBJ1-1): SAVISQKPSRDICQRGTSLTIQCQVDSQVTMMFWYRQQPGQSLTLIATANQGSEATYESGFVIDKFPISRPNLTFSTLTVSNMSPEDSSIYLCSVDGTVNTEAFFGQGTRLTVV.

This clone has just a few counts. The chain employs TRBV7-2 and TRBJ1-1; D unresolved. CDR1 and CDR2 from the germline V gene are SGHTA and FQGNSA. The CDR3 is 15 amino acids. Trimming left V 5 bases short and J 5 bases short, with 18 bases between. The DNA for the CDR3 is TGTGCCAGCAGCGTACCGACGGTCGGGCAGACTGAAGCTTTCTTT. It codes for CASSVPTVGQTEAFF.

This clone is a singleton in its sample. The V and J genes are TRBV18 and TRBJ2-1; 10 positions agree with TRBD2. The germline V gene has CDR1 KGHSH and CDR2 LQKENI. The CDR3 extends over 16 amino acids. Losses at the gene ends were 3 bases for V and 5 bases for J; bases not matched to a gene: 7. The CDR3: CASSPGGSGRNNEQFF. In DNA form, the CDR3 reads TGTGCCAGCTCACCCGGAGGTAGCGGGAGGAACAATGAGCAGTTCTTC.

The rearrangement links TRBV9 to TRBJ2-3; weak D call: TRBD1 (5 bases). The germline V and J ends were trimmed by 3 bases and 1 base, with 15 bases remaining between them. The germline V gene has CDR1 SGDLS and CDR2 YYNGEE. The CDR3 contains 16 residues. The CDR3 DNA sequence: TGTGCCAGCAGCGCCCAAATAGGGGCTGGCACAGATACGCAGTATTTT. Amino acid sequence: CASSAQIGAGTDTQYF.

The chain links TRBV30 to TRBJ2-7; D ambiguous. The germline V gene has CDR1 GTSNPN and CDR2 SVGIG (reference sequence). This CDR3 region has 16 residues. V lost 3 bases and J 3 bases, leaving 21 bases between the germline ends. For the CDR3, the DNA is TGTGCCTGGAGGTTTTTCCCCGGGCACGCCGGCTACGAGCAGTACTTC. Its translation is CAWRFFPGHAGYEQYF.

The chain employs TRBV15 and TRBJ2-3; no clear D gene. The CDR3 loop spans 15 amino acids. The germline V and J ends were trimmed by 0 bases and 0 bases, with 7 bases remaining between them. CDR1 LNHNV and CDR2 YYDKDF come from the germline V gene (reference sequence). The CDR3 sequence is CATSRDSASTDTQYF. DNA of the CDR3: TGTGCCACCAGCAGAGACAGCGCTAGCACAGATACGCAGTATTTT.

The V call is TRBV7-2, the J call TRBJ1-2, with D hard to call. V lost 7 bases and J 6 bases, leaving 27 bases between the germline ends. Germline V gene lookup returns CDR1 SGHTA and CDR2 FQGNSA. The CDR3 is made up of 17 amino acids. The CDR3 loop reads CASTFQSGRTPRDGYTF. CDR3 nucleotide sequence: TGTGCCAGCACCTTCCAGAGCGGCAGGACTCCTAGGGATGGCTACACCTTC.

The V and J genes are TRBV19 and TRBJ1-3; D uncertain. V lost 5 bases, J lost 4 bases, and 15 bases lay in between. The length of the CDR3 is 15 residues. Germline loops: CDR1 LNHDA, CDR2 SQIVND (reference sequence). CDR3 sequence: CASSPIPSRGNTIYF. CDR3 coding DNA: TGTGCCAGTAGTCCAATACCCAGCCGGGGAAACACCATATATTTT.

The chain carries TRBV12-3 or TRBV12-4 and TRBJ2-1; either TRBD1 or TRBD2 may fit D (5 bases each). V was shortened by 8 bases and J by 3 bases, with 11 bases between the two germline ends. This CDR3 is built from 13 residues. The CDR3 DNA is TGTGCCAGCCGATGGGGGAGCTACAATGAGCAGTTCTTC. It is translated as CASRWGSYNEQFF.

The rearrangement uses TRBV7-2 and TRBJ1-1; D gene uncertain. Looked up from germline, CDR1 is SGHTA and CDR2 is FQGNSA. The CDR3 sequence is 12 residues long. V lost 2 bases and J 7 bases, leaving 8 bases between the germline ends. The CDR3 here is CASSLSVGEAFF. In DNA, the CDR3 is TGTGCCAGCAGCTTATCAGTGGGTGAAGCTTTCTTT.

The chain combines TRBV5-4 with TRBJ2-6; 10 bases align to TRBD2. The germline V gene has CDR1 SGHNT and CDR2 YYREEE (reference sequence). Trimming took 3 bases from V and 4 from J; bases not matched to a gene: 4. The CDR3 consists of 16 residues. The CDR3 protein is CASSSGLARGANVLTF. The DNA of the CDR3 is TGTGCCAGCAGCTCGGGACTAGCGAGAGGGGCCAACGTCCTGACTTTC.

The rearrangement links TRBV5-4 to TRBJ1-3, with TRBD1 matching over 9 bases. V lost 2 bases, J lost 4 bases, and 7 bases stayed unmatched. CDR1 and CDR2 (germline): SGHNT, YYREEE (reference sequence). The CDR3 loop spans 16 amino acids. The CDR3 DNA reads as TGTGCCAGCAGCTTAAAGGGACAGGGTGGAGGAAACACCATATATTTT. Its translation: CASSLKGQGGGNTIYF.

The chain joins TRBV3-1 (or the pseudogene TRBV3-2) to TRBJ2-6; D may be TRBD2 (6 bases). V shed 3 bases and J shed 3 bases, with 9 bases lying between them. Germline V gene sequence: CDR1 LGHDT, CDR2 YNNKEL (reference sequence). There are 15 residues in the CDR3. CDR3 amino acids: CASSQGTGGANVLTF. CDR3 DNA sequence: TGTGCCAGCAGCCAGGGGACTGGTGGGGCCAACGTCCTGACTTTC.

The CDR3 nucleotides read TGTGCCAGCAGCCAAGGGAGGAGAGGACAGGGGAATCAGCCCCAGCATTTT. This encodes CASSQGRRGQGNQPQHF. The chain carries TRBV3-1 (or the pseudogene TRBV3-2) and TRBJ1-5; 9 positions agree with TRBD1. Germline CDR1 reads LGHDT; CDR2 reads YNNKEL (reference sequence). V was pared by 1 base and J by 4 bases, with 8 bases of the junction left unmatched. The CDR3 sequence is 17 residues long.